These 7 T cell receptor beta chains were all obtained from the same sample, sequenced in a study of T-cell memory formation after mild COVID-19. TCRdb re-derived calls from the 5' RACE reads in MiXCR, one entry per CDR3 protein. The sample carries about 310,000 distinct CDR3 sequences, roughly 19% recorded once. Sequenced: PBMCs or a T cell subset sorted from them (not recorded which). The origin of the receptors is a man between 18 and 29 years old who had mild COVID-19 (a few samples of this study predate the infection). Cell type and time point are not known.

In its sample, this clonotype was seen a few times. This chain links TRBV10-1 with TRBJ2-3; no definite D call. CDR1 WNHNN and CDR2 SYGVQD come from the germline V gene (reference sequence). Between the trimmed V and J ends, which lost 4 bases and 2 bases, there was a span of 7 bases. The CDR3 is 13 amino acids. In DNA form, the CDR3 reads TGCGCCAGCAGTGTCGGCTACACAGATACGCAGTATTTT. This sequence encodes CASSVGYTDTQYF.

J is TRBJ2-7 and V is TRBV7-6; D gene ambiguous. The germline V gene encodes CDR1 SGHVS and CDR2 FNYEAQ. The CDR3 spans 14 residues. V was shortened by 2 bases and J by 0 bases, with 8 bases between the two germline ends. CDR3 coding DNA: TGTGCCAGCAGCTTATCGGATTCCTCCTACGAGCAGTACTTC. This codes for CASSLSDSSYEQYF. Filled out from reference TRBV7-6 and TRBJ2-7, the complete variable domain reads GAGVSQSPRYKVTKRGQDVALRCDPISGHVSLYWYRQALGQGPEFLTYFNYEAQQDKSGLPNDRFSAERPEGSISTLTIQRTEQRDSAMYRCASSLSDSSYEQYFGPGTRLTVT.

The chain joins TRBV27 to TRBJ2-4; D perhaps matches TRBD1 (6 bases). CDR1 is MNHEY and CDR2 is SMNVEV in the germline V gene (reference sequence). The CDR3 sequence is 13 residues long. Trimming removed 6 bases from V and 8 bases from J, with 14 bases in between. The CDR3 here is CASSSGQNYIQYF. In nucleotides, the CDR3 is TGTGCCAGCAGCTCCGGACAGAATTACATTCAGTACTTC.

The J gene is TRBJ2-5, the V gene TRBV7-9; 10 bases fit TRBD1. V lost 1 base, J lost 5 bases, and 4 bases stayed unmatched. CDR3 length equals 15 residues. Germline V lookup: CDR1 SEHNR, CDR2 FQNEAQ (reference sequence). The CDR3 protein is CASSLGGTGVETQYF. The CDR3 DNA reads TGTGCCAGCAGCTTAGGCGGGACAGGGGTCGAGACCCAGTACTTC. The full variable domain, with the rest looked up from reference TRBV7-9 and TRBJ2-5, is DTGVSQNPRHKITKRGQNVTFRCDPISEHNRLYWYRQTLGQGPEFLTYFQNEAQLEKSRLLSDRFSAERPKGSFSTLEIQRTEQGDSAMYLCASSLGGTGVETQYFGPGTRLLVL.

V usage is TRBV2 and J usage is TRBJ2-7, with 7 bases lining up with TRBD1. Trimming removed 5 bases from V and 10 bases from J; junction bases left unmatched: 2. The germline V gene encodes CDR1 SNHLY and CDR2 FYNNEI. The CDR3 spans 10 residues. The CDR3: CASSWDSQYV. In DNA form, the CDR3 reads TGTGCCAGCAGTTGGGACAGCCAGTACGTC.

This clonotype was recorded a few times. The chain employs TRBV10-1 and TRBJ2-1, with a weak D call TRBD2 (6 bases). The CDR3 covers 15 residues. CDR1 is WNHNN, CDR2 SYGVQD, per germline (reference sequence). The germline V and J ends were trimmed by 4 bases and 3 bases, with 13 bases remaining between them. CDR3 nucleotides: TGCGCCAGCAGTGCCCGGGGAGGCTACTACAATGAGCAGTTCTTC. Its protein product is CASSARGGYYNEQFF.

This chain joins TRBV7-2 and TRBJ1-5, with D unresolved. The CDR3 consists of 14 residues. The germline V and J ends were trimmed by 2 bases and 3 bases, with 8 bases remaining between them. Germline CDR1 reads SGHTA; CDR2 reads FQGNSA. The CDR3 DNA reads TGTGCCAGCAGCTTACAGCCTAACAATCAGCCCCAGCATTTT. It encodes CASSLQPNNQPQHF. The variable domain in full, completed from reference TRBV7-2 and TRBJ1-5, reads GAGVSQSPSNKVTEKGKDVELRCDPISGHTALYWYRQSLGQGLEFLIYFQGNSAPDKSGLPSDRFSAERTGGSVSTLTIQRTQQEDSAVYLCASSLQPNNQPQHFGDGTRLSIL.